These 4 T cell receptor beta chains originate from one sample sequenced in a study of T cells expressing NK-cell markers (dated by TCRdb to about 2020). The library was prepared using 5' RACE. These reads were obtained on an Illumina HiSeq 2000. The reads, reprocessed by TCRdb, yield one row per CDR3 protein sequence and no DNA. This sample's table lists roughly 390,000 distinct CDR3 sequences. The ten largest make up around 4.9% of the sample. The specimen sequenced was blood T cells: a sorted CD56 or NKG2C T cell subset, CD4+ or CD8+ T cells, or bulk PBMC T cells (not recorded which). These TCRs come from a man aged 18 to 69 in good health.

The chain employs TRBV7-8 and TRBJ2-3; the D gene TCRdb calls, TRBD1, cannot be checked with no DNA. Per germline, CDR1 SGHVS and CDR2 FQNEAQ. The CDR3 sequence is 16 residues long. The CDR3 reads CASSLKRGQSTDTQYF.

The rearrangement links TRBV12-3 or TRBV12-4 to TRBJ1-4; lacking DNA, the TRBD1 call made by TCRdb goes unchecked. The CDR3 covers 14 residues. Here the CDR3 reads CASSRTGGTGKLFF.

This chain connects TRBV5-1 to TRBJ2-1. This CDR3 contains 12 residues. Germline V gene lookup returns CDR1 SGHRS and CDR2 YFSETQ. The CDR3: CASAAGIDEQFF.

This chain joins TRBV28 and TRBJ1-5; TCRdb's D call, TRBD1, is unchecked because there is no DNA. Germline CDR1 is MDHEN and CDR2 is SYDVKM. CDR3 length: 15 amino acids. The CDR3 is CASSTLDRVKQPQHF.